The clone carrying this TCR beta chain was observed a single time. Its antigen is unidentified. The library was built for alpha chains, so this beta chain is an off-target read and its size means little. This entry belongs to a study of spatial heterogeneity in lung cancer. Study-level information: Raw sequencing reads included, on average, more than ten appearances of each unique TCR and UMI combination.

CDR1 SGHDN and CDR2 FVKESK come from the germline V gene. The CDR3 is 13 amino acids. The V end was cut by 4 bases, the J end by 2 bases, with 8 bases between. Every TCR cDNA molecule carried a tag that served as a unique molecular identifier. TCRdb re-called the 5' RACE reads with MiXCR, one entry per CDR3 protein. The sample holds about 18,000 distinct CDR3 sequences, about 9.6% seen once. Study observations and caveats: The number of expanded tumor alpha and beta chains correlated with mutation number.

Specified time point: sample taken at primary tumor resection. Tumor, nontumor lung or frozen PBMC supplied whole RNA, sequenced without sorting. The V and J genes are TRBV14 and TRBJ1-2, with D maybe TRBD1 (5 bases). This sequence originates from a female donor with early-stage non-small cell lung cancer. The sequencing used lung tumor tissue, collected at surgery. The CDR3 nucleotides are TGTGCCAGCAGCCGTCCAGGGAACTATGGCTACACCTTC. Its protein is CASSRPGNYGYTF.